This is a list of T cell receptor beta chains from one sample in a study of T cells in Graves' hyperthyroidism and ophthalmopathy. TCRdb recomputed calls from the multiplex PCR reads with MiXCR, one row per CDR3 protein. The sample carries fewer than 600,000 distinct CDR3 sequences, 13% to 15% recorded once. Sequenced material: blood. The receptors derive from a woman between 18 and 29 years old with Graves' hyperthyroidism. Each CDR3 is given with its conserved first and last residue. A D gene is named only where the DNA matches it firmly. Size is stated for part of the rows, as once, few or many counts, or as a class when the clone is expanded.

V gene	CDR3 length	J gene	D gene	clone size	CDR3 DNA	CDR3 protein
TRBV7-8	14	TRBJ1-1	NA	many	TGTGCCAGCAGCTCTAGCGGGACATACACTGAAGCTTTCTTT	CASSSSGTYTEAFF
TRBV7-9	15	TRBJ2-1	NA	many	TGTGCCAGCAGCCCCGGGAGAAGCTCCTACAATGAGCAGTTCTTC	CASSPGRSSYNEQFF
TRBV15	14	TRBJ1-2	TRBD1	NA	TGTGCCACCAGCAGACAGACAGGGACCTATGTCTACACCTTC	CATSRQTGTYVYTF
TRBV11-2	13	TRBJ1-2	NA	many	TGTGCCAGCAGTCAGGACAGCTTTTATGGCTACACCTTC	CASSQDSFYGYTF
TRBV28	13	TRBJ2-5	NA	NA	TGTGCCAGCTCGGAGGGGGCCCAAGAGACCCAGTACTTC	CASSEGAQETQYF
TRBV5-1	17	TRBJ2-7	TRBD2	NA	TGCGCCAGCAGCTTGAGGGGACTAGCGGGAGGGCCGTTCGAGCAGTACTTC	CASSLRGLAGGPFEQYF
TRBV6-1	11	TRBJ1-1	NA	many	TGTGCCAGCATGCGGGACACTGAAGCTTTCTTT	CASMRDTEAFF
TRBV6-1	13	TRBJ2-1	NA	NA	TGTGCCAGCAGGCGTGATCAGCTCAATGAGCAGTTCTTC	CASRRDQLNEQFF
TRBV2	11	TRBJ2-2	NA	few	TGTGCCAGCAGGCCCCTCGGGGAGCTGTTTTTT	CASRPLGELFF
TRBV20-1	15	TRBJ2-2	TRBD2	many	TGCAGTGCTAGTCCCCCTAGCGGGATCACCGGGGAGCTGTTTTTT	CSASPPSGITGELFF
TRBV9	14	TRBJ2-5	NA	NA	TGTGCCAGCACCCAGGGGGGGGGTCAAGAGACCCAGTACTTC	CASTQGGGQETQYF
TRBV12-3/TRBV12-4	13	TRBJ1-4	NA	many	TGTGCCAGCCTCCTGGCTGCGAACAAAAAACTGTTTTTT	CASLLAANKKLFF
TRBV28	12	TRBJ1-1	NA	many	TGTGCCAGCACCCCTAAGAACACTGAAGCTTTCTTT	CASTPKNTEAFF
TRBV3-1	15	TRBJ2-1	NA	many	TGTGCCAGCAGCCAAGTACTGTTTCAGTGGCGTGAGCAGTTCTTC	CASSQVLFQWREQFF
TRBV14	17	TRBJ2-3	TRBD2	NA	TGTGCCAGCAGCCAAGATTACGCGGGAGGGAACACAGATACGCAGTATTTT	CASSQDYAGGNTDTQYF
TRBV29-1	15	TRBJ2-7	TRBD2	many	TGCAGCGTTGTGCCTAGCGGGAGGGGATTAGGCGAGCAGTACTTC	CSVVPSGRGLGEQYF
TRBV5-6	14	TRBJ1-3	NA	NA	TGTGCCAGCAGCCCAGCCGGGGGAAAAAACACCATATATTTT	CASSPAGGKNTIYF
TRBV25-1	12	TRBJ2-1	NA	many	TGTGCCAGCAGTGGAGGATACAATGAGCAGTTCTTC	CASSGGYNEQFF
TRBV5-1	16	TRBJ1-1	TRBD1	few	TGCGCCAGCAGCTTGTTCCCGGACAGGGTAAGAGCTGAAGCTTTCTTT	CASSLFPDRVRAEAFF
TRBV12-5	15	TRBJ2-3	NA	many	TGTGCTAGTGGTTCGGAACAGGTTAGCACAGATACGCAGTATTTT	CASGSEQVSTDTQYF
TRBV11-2	15	TRBJ1-3	NA	many	TGTGCCAGCAGCCTCGACAGGATGTCTGGAAACACCATATATTTT	CASSLDRMSGNTIYF
TRBV5-8	17	TRBJ2-3	NA	few	TGTGCCAGCAGCTTGGTCCAGGGCCTGCAATTCACAGATACGCAGTATTTT	CASSLVQGLQFTDTQYF
TRBV5-1	16	TRBJ2-3	TRBD1	many	TGCGCCAGCAGTTGGGACAGTAATCCTAGCACAGATACGCAGTATTTT	CASSWDSNPSTDTQYF
TRBV30	13	TRBJ2-7	NA	NA	TGTGCCTGGAGCCCGGGAGTCTTCCCCGAGCAGTACTTC	CAWSPGVFPEQYF
TRBV7-8	12	TRBJ2-7	TRBD1	NA	TGTGCCAGCAGCCGACAGGGCTACGAGCAGTACTTC	CASSRQGYEQYF
TRBV6-1	12	TRBJ2-1	NA	NA	TGTGCCAGCGGGAGTCGCTACAATGAGCAGTTCTTC	CASGSRYNEQFF
TRBV12-3/TRBV12-4	12	TRBJ2-5	NA	many	TGTGCCAGCAGTTATAAACCAGAGACCCAGTACTTC	CASSYKPETQYF
TRBV12-3/TRBV12-4	13	TRBJ1-4	TRBD1	many	TGTGCCAGCGCTACAGGGGGTCTTGAAAAACTGTTTTTT	CASATGGLEKLFF
TRBV3-1	14	TRBJ1-1	NA	NA	TGTGCCAGCAGCCAAGGGGGGGGCGGTAGGGAGGCTTTCTTT	CASSQGGGGREAFF
TRBV3-1	15	TRBJ2-3	TRBD2	many	TGTGCCAGCAGCCAGAGCGGGAGACTAACAGATACGCAGTATTTT	CASSQSGRLTDTQYF
TRBV10-3	16	TRBJ2-2	TRBD2	many	TGTGCCATTACTAGCGGGAGGGACGCGAACACCGGGGAGCTGTTTTTT	CAITSGRDANTGELFF
TRBV18	14	TRBJ2-5	NA	NA	TGTGCCAGCTCACCGGAACTAGACGGAGAGACCCAGTACTTC	CASSPELDGETQYF
TRBV10-3	13	TRBJ2-7	NA	few	TGTGCCATCCGGGGCGGGTCAGCCTACGAGCAGTACTTC	CAIRGGSAYEQYF
TRBV6-1	14	TRBJ1-4	TRBD1	many	TGTGCCAGCAGTTTGAACAGGGGGCCTGAAAAACTGTTTTTT	CASSLNRGPEKLFF
TRBV6-2/TRBV6-3	15	TRBJ1-2	NA	NA	TGTGCCAGCAGTTACTCGCCAGGGACGAACTATGGCTGCACCTTC	CASSYSPGTNYGCTF
TRBV29-1	12	TRBJ2-5	NA	many	TGCAGCGTTCTGGAGGGGGGGGAGACCCAGTACTTC	CSVLEGGETQYF
TRBV14	16	TRBJ1-1	TRBD1	many	TGTGCCAGCAGCCAAGGTAGACAGGGGGCCGAGACTGAAGCTTTCTTT	CASSQGRQGAETEAFF
TRBV7-9	18	TRBJ2-1	TRBD2	NA	TGTGCCAGCAGCCCATTCCTAGCATCCCGACTAGCGGGAGGTGAGCAGTTCTTC	CASSPFLASRLAGGEQFF
TRBV28	22	TRBJ2-6	NA	many	NA	CASKFGPGGRAGVNSGANVLTF
TRBV11-2	17	TRBJ2-2	TRBD2	NA	TGTGCCAGCAGCTTATTTCCGGGACTAGGGGGAACCGGGGAGCTGTTTTTT	CASSLFPGLGGTGELFF
TRBV30	14	TRBJ2-5	NA	many	TGTGCCTGGAGTCGAAACTTCGGCGGGGAGACCCAGTACTTC	CAWSRNFGGETQYF
TRBV4-1	16	TRBJ2-1	TRBD2	NA	TGCGCCAGCAGCCAAGAAGTCGCGGGAGGTTACAATGAGCAGTTCTTC	CASSQEVAGGYNEQFF
TRBV6-5	15	TRBJ2-2	NA	many	TGTGCCAGCAGTTACGGGCAGGCAGAGGCCGGGGAGCTGTTTTTT	CASSYGQAEAGELFF
TRBV6-1	13	TRBJ1-1	TRBD1	many	TGTGCCAGCAGTGGACAGGGATGGACTGAAGCTTTCTTT	CASSGQGWTEAFF
TRBV24-1	16	TRBJ2-1	NA	few	TGTGCCACCAGTGATTCCCGGGAGACGTCCTACAATGAGCAGTTCTTC	CATSDSRETSYNEQFF
TRBV29-1	13	TRBJ1-1	NA	many	TGCAGCGTTGAAAAGAGTCGGGAGGCTGAAGCTTTCTTT	CSVEKSREAEAFF
TRBV5-1	13	TRBJ1-1	NA	NA	TGCGCCGGCAGCGTTGACAGATTCACTGAAGCTTTCTTT	CAGSVDRFTEAFF
TRBV24-1	14	TRBJ2-5	TRBD2	NA	TGTGCCACCAGTGATCTTAGCGGGCAAGAGACCCAGTACTTC	CATSDLSGQETQYF
TRBV6-1	21	TRBJ2-1	TRBD2	many	TGTGCCAGCAGTTCCCAGCTAGCGGGAGTATCTACGAGGAGCTCCTACAATGAGCAGTTCTTC	CASSSQLAGVSTRSSYNEQFF
TRBV6-1	14	TRBJ2-3	TRBD1	many	TGTGCCAGCAGCCGGGACAGGACCACAGATACGCAGTATTTT	CASSRDRTTDTQYF
TRBV24-1	11	TRBJ1-1	NA	many	TGTGCCACCAGTTATGAGGGCGAAGCTTTCTTT	CATSYEGEAFF
TRBV10-3	14	TRBJ2-2	NA	NA	TGTGCCATCACTCGAGAGCAGGGTGCCGGGGAGCTGTTTTTT	CAITREQGAGELFF
TRBV11-2	14	TRBJ1-4	NA	many	TGTGCCAGCAGCTTAATACAGCCCGGAGAAAAACTGTTTTTT	CASSLIQPGEKLFF
TRBV6-1	12	TRBJ2-7	NA	many	TGTGCCAGCTGGGGCGACCGCTACGAGCAGTACTTC	CASWGDRYEQYF
TRBV11-3	14	TRBJ2-6	NA	NA	TGTGCCAGCACCCCGACCGCTGGGGCCAACGTCCTGACTTTC	CASTPTAGANVLTF